These T cell receptor beta chains were read from a single sample in a study of shared clonotypes between healthy human individuals. Clones were read by immunoSEQ multiplex PCR, and TCRdb kept only the in-frame ones, dropping some. The sample includes approximately 2,000,000 clones, about nine tenths of them seen just once. Sequencing input: naive CD4+ T cells from PBMCs. All receptors derive from a man aged 18 to 30 in good health. Some clones in this sample may be carry-over from other donors' samples. Each CDR3 is given with its conserved first and last residue. The order of the fields is J gene, V gene, clone size, D gene, CDR3 protein, CDR3 DNA. The D gene is left open where the match is weak. The size entry is marked missing in some rows and otherwise reads once, few, many or a size class.

>TRBJ1-1|TRBV10-3|-|-
CAISESGGSPSFF
TGTGCCATCAGTGAGTCCGGGGGCAGCCCAAGTTTCTTT
>TRBJ1-2|TRBV9|-|TRBD1
CASSTRDRGYGYTF
TGTGCCAGCAGCACCCGGGACAGAGGCTATGGCTACACCTTC
>TRBJ1-5|TRBV15|once|-
CATSLISGPQHF
TGTGCCACCAGCCTTATATCAGGGCCCCAGCATTTT
>TRBJ2-5|TRBV7-6|once|-
CASSTEETQYF
TGTGCCAGCAGCACGGAAGAGACCCAGTACTTC
>TRBJ2-7|TRBV30|-|-
CAWSGNAYEQYF
TGTGCCTGGAGTGGGAACGCCTACGAGCAGTACTTC
>TRBJ2-2|TRBV27|-|TRBD1
CASSSLPGTGSNTGELFF
TGTGCCAGCAGTTCACTACCCGGGACAGGGTCCAACACCGGGGAGCTGTTTTTT
>TRBJ2-5|TRBV7-2|-|-
CASNLGWGETQYF
TGTGCCAGCAACTTGGGGTGGGGTGAGACCCAGTACTTC
>TRBJ2-7|TRBV6-1|-|-
CATSSGAHEQYF
TGTGCCACGTCCTCGGGGGCCCACGAGCAGTACTTC
>TRBJ2-3|TRBV29-1|-|-
CSAEGDTRTDTQYF
TGCAGCGCTGAAGGGGACACCCGCACAGATACGCAGTATTTT
>TRBJ2-3|TRBV29-1|-|-
CSVVDGLSADTQYF
TGCAGCGTTGTAGATGGGTTAAGCGCAGATACGCAGTATTTT
>TRBJ1-1|TRBV29-1|few|-
CSVKDGGNTEAFF
TGCAGCGTTAAAGACGGGGGGAACACTGAAGCTTTCTTT
>TRBJ2-7|TRBV10-2|-|-
CASSESFSRSYEQYF
TGCGCCAGCAGTGAGTCGTTCTCCCGCTCCTACGAGCAGTACTTC
>TRBJ1-4|TRBV5-1|-|TRBD1
CASSSGQGNEKLFF
TGCGCCAGCAGCAGCGGACAGGGTAACGAAAAACTGTTTTTT
>TRBJ2-7|TRBV5-1|-|-
CASSLEAAHYEQYF
TGCGCCAGCAGCTTGGAGGCCGCACACTACGAGCAGTACTTC
>TRBJ2-7|TRBV2|-|-
CASSDGPSYEQYF
TGTGCCAGCAGTGACGGACCAAGCTACGAGCAGTACTTC
>TRBJ2-7|TRBV5-4|-|TRBD2
CASSPGRGSPSYEQYF
TGTGCCAGCAGCCCGGGGCGCGGGAGCCCCTCCTACGAGCAGTACTTC
>TRBJ2-6|TRBV6-4|-|-
CASSESFLSGANVLTF
TGTGCCAGCAGTGAATCGTTCCTCTCTGGGGCCAACGTCCTGACTTTC
>TRBJ2-3|TRBV4-3|-|-
CASSQGNLKVADTQYF
TGCGCCAGCAGCCAAGGGAACCTAAAGGTCGCAGATACGCAGTATTTT